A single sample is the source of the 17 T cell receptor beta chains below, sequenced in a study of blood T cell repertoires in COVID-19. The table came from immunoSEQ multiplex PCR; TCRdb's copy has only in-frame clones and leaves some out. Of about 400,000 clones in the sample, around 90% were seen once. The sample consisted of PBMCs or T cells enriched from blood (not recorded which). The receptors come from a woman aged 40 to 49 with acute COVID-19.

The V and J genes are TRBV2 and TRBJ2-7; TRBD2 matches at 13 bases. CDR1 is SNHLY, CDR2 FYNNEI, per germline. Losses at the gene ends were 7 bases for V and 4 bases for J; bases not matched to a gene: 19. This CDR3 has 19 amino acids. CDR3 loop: CASTPHGVTSGGALYEQYF. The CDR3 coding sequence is TGTGCCAGCACTCCCCACGGGGTTACTAGCGGGGGGGCCCTATACGAGCAGTACTTC.

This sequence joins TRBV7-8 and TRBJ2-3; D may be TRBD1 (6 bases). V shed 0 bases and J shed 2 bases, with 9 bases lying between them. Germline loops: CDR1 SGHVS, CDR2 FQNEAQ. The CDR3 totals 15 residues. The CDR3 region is CASSLAQGFTDTQYF. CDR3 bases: TGTGCCAGCAGCTTAGCGCAGGGGTTCACAGATACGCAGTATTTT.

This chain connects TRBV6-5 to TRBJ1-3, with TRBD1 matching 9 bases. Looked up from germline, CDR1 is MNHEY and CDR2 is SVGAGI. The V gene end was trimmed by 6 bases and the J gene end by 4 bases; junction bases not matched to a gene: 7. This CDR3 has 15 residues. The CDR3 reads CASRPNRGRGNTIYF. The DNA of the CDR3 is TGTGCCAGCAGGCCCAACAGGGGGCGAGGAAACACCATATATTTT.

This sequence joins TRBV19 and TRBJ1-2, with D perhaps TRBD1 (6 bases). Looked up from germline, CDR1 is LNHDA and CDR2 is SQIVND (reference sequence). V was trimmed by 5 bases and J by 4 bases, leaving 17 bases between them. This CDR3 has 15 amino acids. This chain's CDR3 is CASSLKPRDTYGYTF. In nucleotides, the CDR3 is TGTGCCAGTAGTCTCAAACCCCGGGACACCTATGGCTACACCTTC.

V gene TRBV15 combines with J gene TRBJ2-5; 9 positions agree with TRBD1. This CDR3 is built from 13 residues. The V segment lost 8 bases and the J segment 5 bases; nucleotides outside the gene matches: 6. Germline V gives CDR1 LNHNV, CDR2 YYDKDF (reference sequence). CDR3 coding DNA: TGTGCCACCCACAGGGGGCGATCCGAGACCCAGTACTTC. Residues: CATHRGRSETQYF.

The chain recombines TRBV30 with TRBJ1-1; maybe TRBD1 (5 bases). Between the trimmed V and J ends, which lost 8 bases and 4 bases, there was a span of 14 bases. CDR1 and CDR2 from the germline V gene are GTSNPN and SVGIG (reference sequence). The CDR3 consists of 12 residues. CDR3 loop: CANHGGGTEAFF. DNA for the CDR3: TGTGCCAACCATGGGGGAGGCACTGAAGCTTTCTTT.

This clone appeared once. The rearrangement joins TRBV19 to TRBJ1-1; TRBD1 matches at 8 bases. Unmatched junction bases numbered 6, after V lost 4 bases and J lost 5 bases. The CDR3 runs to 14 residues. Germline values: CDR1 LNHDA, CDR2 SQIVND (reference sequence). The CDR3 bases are TGTGCCAGTAGTACGACAGGGGCGCTGACTGAAGCTTTCTTT. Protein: CASSTTGALTEAFF. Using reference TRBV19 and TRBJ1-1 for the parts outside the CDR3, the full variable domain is DGGITQSPKYLFRKEGQNVTLSCEQNLNHDAMYWYRQDPGQGLRLIYYSQIVNDFQKGDIAEGYSVSREKKESFPLTVTSAQKNPTAFYLCASSTTGALTEAFFGQGTRLTVV.

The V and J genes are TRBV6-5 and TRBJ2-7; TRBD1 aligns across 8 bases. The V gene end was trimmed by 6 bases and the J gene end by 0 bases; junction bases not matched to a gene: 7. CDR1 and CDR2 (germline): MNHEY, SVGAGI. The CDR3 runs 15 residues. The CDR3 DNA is TGTGCCAGCAGCGCAGGGGGCATTTTCTCCTACGAGCAGTACTTC. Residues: CASSAGGIFSYEQYF.

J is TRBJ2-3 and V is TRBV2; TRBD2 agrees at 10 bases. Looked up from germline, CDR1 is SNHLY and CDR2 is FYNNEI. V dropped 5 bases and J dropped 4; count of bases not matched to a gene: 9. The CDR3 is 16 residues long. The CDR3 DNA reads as TGTGCCAGCAGTCAACTTTTAGCGGGGGGTGCAGATACGCAGTATTTT. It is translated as CASSQLLAGGADTQYF.

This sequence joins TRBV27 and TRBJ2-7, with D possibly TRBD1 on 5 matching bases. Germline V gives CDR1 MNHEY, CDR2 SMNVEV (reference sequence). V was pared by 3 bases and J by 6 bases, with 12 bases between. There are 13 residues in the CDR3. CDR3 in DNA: TGTGCCAGCAGTTTGGCAGGGTCTGGCGAGCAGTACTTC. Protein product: CASSLAGSGEQYF.

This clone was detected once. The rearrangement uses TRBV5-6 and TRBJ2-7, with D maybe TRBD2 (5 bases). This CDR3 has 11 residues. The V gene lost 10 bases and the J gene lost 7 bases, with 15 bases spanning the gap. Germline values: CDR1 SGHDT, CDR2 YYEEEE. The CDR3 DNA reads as TGTGCCCATCCTATCGGGGAAGAGCAGTACTTC. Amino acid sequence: CAHPIGEEQYF.

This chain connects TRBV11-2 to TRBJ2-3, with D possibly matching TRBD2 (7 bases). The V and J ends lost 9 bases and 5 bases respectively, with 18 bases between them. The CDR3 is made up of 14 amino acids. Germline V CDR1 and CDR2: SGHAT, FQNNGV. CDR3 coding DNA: TGTGCCAGTCTGAGGGGGGGGGCAGGAGATACGCAGTATTTT. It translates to CASLRGGAGDTQYF.

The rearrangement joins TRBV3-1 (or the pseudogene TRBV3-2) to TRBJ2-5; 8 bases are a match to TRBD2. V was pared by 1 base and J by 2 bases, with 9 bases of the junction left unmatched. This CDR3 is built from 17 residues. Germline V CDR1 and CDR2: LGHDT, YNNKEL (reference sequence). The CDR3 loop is CASSQGLRGALQETQYF. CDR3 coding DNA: TGTGCCAGCAGCCAAGGATTGCGGGGGGCGCTACAAGAGACCCAGTACTTC.

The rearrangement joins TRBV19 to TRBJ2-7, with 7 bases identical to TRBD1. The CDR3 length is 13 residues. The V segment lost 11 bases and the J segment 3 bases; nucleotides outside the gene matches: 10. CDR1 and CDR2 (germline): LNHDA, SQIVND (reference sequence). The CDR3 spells CACRQGIGYEQYF. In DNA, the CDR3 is TGTGCCTGCCGACAGGGAATAGGCTACGAGCAGTACTTC.

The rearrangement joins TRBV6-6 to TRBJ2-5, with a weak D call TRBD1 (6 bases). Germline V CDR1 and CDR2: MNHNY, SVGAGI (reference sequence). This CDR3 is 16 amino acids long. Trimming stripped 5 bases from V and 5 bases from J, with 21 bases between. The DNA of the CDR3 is TGTGCCAGCAGTACACAGGGAATTTACCCAGGGGAGACCCAGTACTTC. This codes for CASSTQGIYPGETQYF.

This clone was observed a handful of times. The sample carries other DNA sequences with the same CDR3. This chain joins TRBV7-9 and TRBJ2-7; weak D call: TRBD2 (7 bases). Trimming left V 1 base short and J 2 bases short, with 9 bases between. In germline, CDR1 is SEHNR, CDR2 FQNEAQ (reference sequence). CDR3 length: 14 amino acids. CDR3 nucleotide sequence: TGTGCCAGCAGCTTAGGCGGGGGCACCTACGAGCAGTACTTC. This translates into CASSLGGGTYEQYF. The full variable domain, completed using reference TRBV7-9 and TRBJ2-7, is DTGVSQNPRHKITKRGQNVTFRCDPISEHNRLYWYRQTLGQGPEFLTYFQNEAQLEKSRLLSDRFSAERPKGSFSTLEIQRTEQGDSAMYLCASSLGGGTYEQYFGPGTRLTVT.

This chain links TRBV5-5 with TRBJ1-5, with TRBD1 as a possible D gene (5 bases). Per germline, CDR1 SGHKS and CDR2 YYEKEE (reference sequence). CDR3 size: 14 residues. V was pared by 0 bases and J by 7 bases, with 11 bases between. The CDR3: CASSLAVGPQPQHF. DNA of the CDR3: TGTGCCAGCAGCTTGGCCGTGGGGCCCCAGCCCCAGCATTTT.